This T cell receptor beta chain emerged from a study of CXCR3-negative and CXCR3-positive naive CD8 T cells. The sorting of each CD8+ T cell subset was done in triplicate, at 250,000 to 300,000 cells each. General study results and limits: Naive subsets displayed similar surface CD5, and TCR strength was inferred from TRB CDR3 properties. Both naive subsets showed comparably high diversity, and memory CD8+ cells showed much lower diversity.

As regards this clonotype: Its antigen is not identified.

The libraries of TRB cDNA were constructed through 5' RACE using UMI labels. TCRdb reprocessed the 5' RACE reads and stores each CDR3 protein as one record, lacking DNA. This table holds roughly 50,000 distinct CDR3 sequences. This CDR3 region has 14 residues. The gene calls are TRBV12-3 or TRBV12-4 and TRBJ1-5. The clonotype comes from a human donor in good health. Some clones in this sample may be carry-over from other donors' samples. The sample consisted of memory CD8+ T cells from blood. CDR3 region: CASSLDFSNQPQHF.